A selection of T cell receptor beta chains follows, all from one sample in a study of blood T cell repertoires in COVID-19. Assay: immunoSEQ multiplex PCR; the TCRdb copy retains only in-frame clones and omits some. The sample consists of 350,000 to 450,000 clones, approximately 81% of them appearing once. Source material: peripheral blood. The receptor set was obtained from a woman aged 18-35 years with acute or convalescent COVID-19. Each CDR3 is given with its conserved first and last residue. D genes are given only for firm matches. Clone size, where shown, is once, few, many, or a class for clones that have expanded.

J,D,size,V,DNA,CDR3
TRBJ1-1,TRBD1,-,TRBV2,TGTGCCACGTATTTCTCGACAGGGAACTTCACTGAAGCTTTCTTT,CATYFSTGNFTEAFF
TRBJ1-1,TRBD1,-,TRBV4-2,TGTGCCAGCAGCCAGACAGGGGAAGCTTTCTTT,CASSQTGEAFF
TRBJ2-5,TRBD2,-,TRBV28,TGTGCCAGCAGCGCCGGGACTAGCGGGAAAATTTGGTACTTC,CASSAGTSGKIWYF
TRBJ1-1,TRBD1,-,TRBV19,TGTGCCAGTAGTGTCCGGGTGGACAGGCAAGCTTTCTTT,CASSVRVDRQAFF
TRBJ1-1,TRBD1,-,TRBV5-1,TGCGCCAGCAGCTTAAACGACAGGGGCTTAAACACTGAAGCTTTCTTT,CASSLNDRGLNTEAFF
TRBJ2-5,TRBD1,-,TRBV6-5,TGTGCCAGCAGCCTAACAGGGGGCCGCAGGGAGACCCAGTACTTC,CASSLTGGRRETQYF
TRBJ2-1,TRBD2,-,TRBV7-9,TGTGCCAGCGTCAGCGGGGAGGGCCGGGGTGAGCAGTTCTTC,CASVSGEGRGEQFF
TRBJ1-6,TRBD1,-,TRBV5-1,TGCGCCAGCAGCTTGAGGGACAGGGATTCACCCCTCCACTTT,CASSLRDRDSPLHF
TRBJ1-5,TRBD1,-,TRBV10-3,TGTGCCATCAAAGGACAGGCCAATCAGCCCCAGCATTTT,CAIKGQANQPQHF
TRBJ2-7,TRBD1,once,TRBV30,TGTGCCTGGAGTACGACAGGGGTCAACGAGCAGTACTTC,CAWSTTGVNEQYF
TRBJ1-2,-,-,TRBV9,TGTGCCAGCAGCGTAGCGACAGGCCCTTACTATGGCTACACCTTC,CASSVATGPYYGYTF
TRBJ1-5,-,-,TRBV6-5,TGTGCCAGCAGCAAAAATCAGCCCCAGCATTTT,CASSKNQPQHF
TRBJ2-5,-,-,TRBV6-5,TGTGCCAGCAGCCGAAGGCCGGGGTCTGGGGAGACCCAGTACTTC,CASSRRPGSGETQYF
TRBJ2-3,TRBD1,-,TRBV11-2,TGTGCCAGCAGCCCAGAGGGGACAGGGTTCCCAGATACGCAGTATTTT,CASSPEGTGFPDTQYF
TRBJ2-7,-,-,TRBV5-1,TGCGCCAGCAGTTCGGGCAGGGTCTCGGACGAGCAGTACTTC,CASSSGRVSDEQYF
TRBJ2-1,-,once,TRBV6-2/TRBV6-3,TGTGCCAGCAGTTCTACCCTAGAGGGCAATGAGCAGTTCTTC,CASSSTLEGNEQFF
TRBJ1-4,TRBD1,-,TRBV7-9,TGTGCCAGCAGCCAAGTTAGGAGGGACAGGGTCGAAAAACTGTTTTTT,CASSQVRRDRVEKLFF
TRBJ2-1,TRBD2,-,TRBV29-1,TGCAGCGTTGAAGACCCGGGACTAGGCCACAATGAGCAGTTCTTC,CSVEDPGLGHNEQFF
TRBJ2-3,TRBD2,-,TRBV15,TGTGCCACTGCCACCGACGTAGCGGGAGGTGTCAGAACAGATACGCAGTATTTT,CATATDVAGGVRTDTQYF
TRBJ2-7,-,few,TRBV21-1,TGTGCCAGCAGCAAAAGGAAAGCTAGCGGGACTCCCTACGAGCAGTACTTC,CASSKRKASGTPYEQYF
TRBJ2-1,-,-,TRBV19,TGTGCCAGTAGTATTCTTATTGGCCCGTCCTACAATGAGCAGTTCTTC,CASSILIGPSYNEQFF
TRBJ1-6,-,-,TRBV2,TGTGCCAGCACGCGGGGCTATAATTCACCCCTCCACTTT,CASTRGYNSPLHF
TRBJ1-4,TRBD1,once,TRBV4-1,TGCGCCAGCAGCCAAAGGAGGGGGCGGCGAGGCGAAAAACTGTTTTTT,CASSQRRGRRGEKLFF
TRBJ2-7,-,-,TRBV28,TGTGCCAGCACTAAAAAATGGGACGGGACATACGAGCAGTACTTC,CASTKKWDGTYEQYF
TRBJ1-2,-,-,TRBV5-4,TGTGCCAGCAGAGGCGGGGGGCCTCGGGGACTGGTGGGTGGCTACACCTTC,CASRGGGPRGLVGGYTF
TRBJ2-1,-,-,TRBV14,TGTGCCAGCAGCCAAGAAACTAATGAGCAGTTCTTC,CASSQETNEQFF
TRBJ2-5,TRBD1,-,TRBV28,TGTGCCAGCAGTCCCGACAGGGGCTTTCAAGAGACCCAGTACTTC,CASSPDRGFQETQYF
TRBJ2-2,-,once,TRBV7-3,TGTGCCAGCAGCTTAACTCTCGCGTCCGGGGAGCTGTTTTTT,CASSLTLASGELFF
TRBJ2-1,-,-,TRBV19,TGTGCCAGTAGTATAGGTGTGAGCTCCTACAATGAGCAGTTCTTC,CASSIGVSSYNEQFF
TRBJ1-5,TRBD1,-,TRBV30,TGTGCCTGGAGTTCCGGACAGGGGAGCCAGCCCCAGCATTTT,CAWSSGQGSQPQHF
TRBJ2-1,TRBD2,-,TRBV28,TGTGCCAGCCCTCCTAGCGGGAGCTCCTACAATGAGCAGTTCTTC,CASPPSGSSYNEQFF
TRBJ2-1,-,few,TRBV7-9,TGTGCCAGCAGCTTAGTCCCCCTCAATGAGCAGTTCTTC,CASSLVPLNEQFF
TRBJ2-3,TRBD2,-,TRBV7-3,TGTGCCAGCAGCTCAGGACTAGCGGCCACAGATACGCAGTATTTT,CASSSGLAATDTQYF
TRBJ2-7,-,-,TRBV4-1,TGCGCCAGCAGCCAAGATGTGGCAGGGAAGGACTACGAGCAGTACTTC,CASSQDVAGKDYEQYF
TRBJ1-1,TRBD1,-,TRBV11-1,TGTGCCAGCAGCCCCGGGGACAGGGGAATGGAAGCTTTCTTT,CASSPGDRGMEAFF
TRBJ2-3,TRBD2,-,TRBV5-4,TGTGCCAGCAGCTTGGCCGCGCGGGGGGGGCTGGCAGATACGCAGTATTTT,CASSLAARGGLADTQYF
TRBJ2-5,TRBD2,-,TRBV5-1,TGCGCCAGCAGCACTACCCAGGGACTAGCCTCGGGAGAGACCCAGTACTTC,CASSTTQGLASGETQYF
TRBJ2-7,-,-,TRBV11-2,TGTGCCAGCAGCTTAGATCCAAACTACGAGCAGTACTTC,CASSLDPNYEQYF
TRBJ1-5,-,-,TRBV19,TGTGCCAGTAGTATACAGGGACTCGCGCCCCAGCATTTT,CASSIQGLAPQHF
TRBJ2-5,TRBD1,-,TRBV19,TGTGCCAGTAGTAACAGGGGGTGGGAGACCCAGTACTTC,CASSNRGWETQYF
TRBJ2-7,-,-,TRBV19,TGTGCCAGTAGTTGGATGGAGGGCGAGCAGTACTTC,CASSWMEGEQYF
TRBJ2-1,TRBD2,-,TRBV3-1/TRBV3-2,TGTGCCAGCAGCCAGGGACTACCCGAGGTCGATGAGCAGTTCTTC,CASSQGLPEVDEQFF
TRBJ1-5,-,once,TRBV19,TGTGCCACTCCGGCCACGGATCGGGTCCAGCCCCAGCATTTT,CATPATDRVQPQHF
TRBJ1-5,-,-,TRBV3-1/TRBV3-2,TGTGCCAGCAGCCAGGCCGAGGGGCCCCAGCATTTT,CASSQAEGPQHF
TRBJ1-4,TRBD1,-,TRBV5-1,TGCGCCAGCAGCCCCCGACAGGGCCCTAATGAAAAACTGTTTTTT,CASSPRQGPNEKLFF
TRBJ2-1,TRBD2,-,TRBV27,TGTGCCAGCACCGAGACTAGCGGGAGCTATGAGCAGTTCTTC,CASTETSGSYEQFF
TRBJ2-3,-,-,TRBV15,TGTGCCACCAGCAGAGATGGAGATTTAGATACGCAGTATTTT,CATSRDGDLDTQYF
TRBJ1-1,-,few,TRBV28,TGTGCCAGCAGAGGCGGAATGAGGACTGAAGCTTTCTTT,CASRGGMRTEAFF
TRBJ2-2,TRBD1,-,TRBV24-1,TGTGCCACCAGTGACCCGTACAGGGGGCTAGCCGGGGAGCTGTTTTTT,CATSDPYRGLAGELFF
TRBJ2-7,TRBD2,-,TRBV12-5,TGTGCTAGTGGTACAAGGACTAGCGGGAATAGCGAGCAGTACTTC,CASGTRTSGNSEQYF
TRBJ1-1,-,-,TRBV4-1,TGCGCCAGCAGCCAAGGTTGGGCAGAGAACACTGAAGCTTTCTTT,CASSQGWAENTEAFF
TRBJ2-1,TRBD2,once,TRBV2,TGTGCCAGCAGTGTACCCCAGGGAGCGGGGGGGCCTAATGAGCAGTTCTTC,CASSVPQGAGGPNEQFF
TRBJ1-2,-,-,TRBV2,TGTGCCAGCAGTGACGGGTTTGCTGGCTACACCTTC,CASSDGFAGYTF
TRBJ2-1,-,-,TRBV6-5,TGTGCCAGCAGTTCCCCCGGGAGACTGTACAATGAGCAGTTCTTC,CASSSPGRLYNEQFF
TRBJ2-1,-,-,TRBV5-6,TGTGCCAGCAGCTTGGGTACGGGGGGCTATTACAATGAGCAGTTCTTC,CASSLGTGGYYNEQFF
TRBJ2-7,-,-,TRBV12-5,TGTGCTAGTGCAAAGAGGAGTTCTAGCTCCTACGAGCAGTACTTC,CASAKRSSSSYEQYF
TRBJ2-1,-,-,TRBV27,TGTGCCAGCAGTTTATCGGGCAGGTACAATGAGCAGTTCTTC,CASSLSGRYNEQFF
TRBJ2-3,TRBD2,-,TRBV3-1/TRBV3-2,TGTGCCAGCAGCCAAGTTCGGGGGGGACTCACAGATACGCAGTATTTT,CASSQVRGGLTDTQYF
TRBJ1-1,TRBD1,-,TRBV15,TGTGCCACCGCCCAGGGGGTCGGTGAAGCTTTCTTT,CATAQGVGEAFF
TRBJ2-6,-,-,TRBV5-1,TGCGCCAGCAGCTTACAGGGTTCTGGGGCCAACGTCCTGACTTTC,CASSLQGSGANVLTF